The clone carrying this T cell receptor (beta chain) was seen only once. Looked up from germline, CDR1 is MGHDK and CDR2 is SYGVNS. V was pared by 7 bases and J by 6 bases, with 2 bases of the junction left unmatched. This CDR3 comprises 11 residues. The table came from immunoSEQ multiplex PCR; TCRdb's copy has only in-frame clones and leaves some out. The table lists approximately 390,000 clones, approximately 87% of them singletons. The record originates from a study of blood T cell repertoires in COVID-19. Whole-study context: In each case, the material was cDNA or gDNA derived from T cells, B-cell-depleted T cells, or PBMCs.

Two negative PCRs, clearance, or symptom resolution were required of recovered Cohort 3 donors. The rearrangement uses TRBV25-1 and TRBJ1-2; the match to TRBD1 covers 7 bases. The sequenced sample was PBMCs or T cells enriched from blood (not recorded which). The clonotype was recovered from a woman aged 50 to 65 who had recovered from COVID-19. CDR3 loop: CASTDRDGYTF. The CDR3 DNA reads as TGTGCCAGCACTGACAGGGATGGCTACACCTTC.